These T cell receptor beta chains were read from a single sample in a study of regulatory T cells in long-lasting Graves disease. One entry per CDR3 protein results from TCRdb running MiXCR on the multiplex PCR reads. The data contain roughly 610,000 distinct CDR3 sequences, under 20% of them singletons. Separately, the same data were catalogued under a study of T cells in Graves' hyperthyroidism and ophthalmopathy.

This material consisted of peripheral blood mononuclear cells (PBMCs), taken at new diagnosis, from a patient treated with antithyroid drugs. Every receptor here comes from a woman aged 25 to 39 with Graves disease. Both conserved end residues are part of each CDR3. The order of the fields is J gene, D gene, V gene, clone size, CDR3 DNA, CDR3 protein. D genes are given only for firm matches. Clone size is shown for a subset of rows, as once, few, many or a class of expanded clone.

j_call: TRBJ2-5
d_call: -
v_call: TRBV7-9
clone_size: -
cdr3_nt: TGTGCCAGCAGCGCCTCCAGGGTGGGGACGGAGACCCAGTACTTC
cdr3_aa: CASSASRVGTETQYF

j_call: TRBJ2-3
d_call: TRBD2
v_call: TRBV15
clone_size: -
cdr3_nt: TGTGTCACCAGCAGAGATACATTAGCGGGAAGCGAGGGGGATACGCAGTATTTT
cdr3_aa: CVTSRDTLAGSEGDTQYF

j_call: TRBJ1-1
d_call: -
v_call: TRBV10-3
clone_size: many
cdr3_nt: TGTGCCATTCGGGACAAGATCTTGGAGGACACTGAAGCTTTCTTT
cdr3_aa: CAIRDKILEDTEAFF

j_call: TRBJ1-5
d_call: -
v_call: TRBV9
clone_size: -
cdr3_nt: TGTGCCAGCAGCCCTACAGCAGATAGCAATCAGCCCCAGCATTTT
cdr3_aa: CASSPTADSNQPQHF

j_call: TRBJ2-6
d_call: TRBD1
v_call: TRBV12-3/TRBV12-4
clone_size: -
cdr3_nt: TGTGCCAGCAGTTTCATCGGGACAGGGCGCTTCTCTGGGGCCAACGTCCTGACTTTC
cdr3_aa: CASSFIGTGRFSGANVLTF

j_call: TRBJ1-1
d_call: -
v_call: TRBV28
clone_size: many
cdr3_nt: TGTGCCAGCAGTGACTTTGGCACTGAAGCTTTCTTT
cdr3_aa: CASSDFGTEAFF

j_call: TRBJ2-3
d_call: -
v_call: TRBV6-2/TRBV6-3
clone_size: many
cdr3_nt: TGTGCCAGCAGTTATGTCTCGGCTAGCACAGATACGCAGTATTTT
cdr3_aa: CASSYVSASTDTQYF

j_call: TRBJ2-1
d_call: TRBD1
v_call: TRBV7-2
clone_size: many
cdr3_nt: TGTGCCAGCAGCTTAGCGGGGACAGGGTATACGAATGAGCAGTTCTTC
cdr3_aa: CASSLAGTGYTNEQFF

j_call: TRBJ2-7
d_call: -
v_call: TRBV6-5
clone_size: few
cdr3_nt: TGTGCCAGCAGTTATTCAGTTTACGAGCAGTACTTC
cdr3_aa: CASSYSVYEQYF

j_call: TRBJ1-4
d_call: -
v_call: TRBV15
clone_size: -
cdr3_nt: TGTGCCACCACCGGAGAGATACAGGGTGATGAAAAACTGTTTTTT
cdr3_aa: CATTGEIQGDEKLFF

j_call: TRBJ1-1
d_call: TRBD1
v_call: TRBV27
clone_size: many
cdr3_nt: TGTGCCAGCAGTCCATACAGGGGAGGAGGGACTGAAGCTTTCTTT
cdr3_aa: CASSPYRGGGTEAFF

j_call: TRBJ2-1
d_call: -
v_call: TRBV18
clone_size: few
cdr3_nt: TGTGCCAGCTCACCACGGGCGATCGTCAATGAGCAGTTCTTC
cdr3_aa: CASSPRAIVNEQFF

j_call: TRBJ2-7
d_call: -
v_call: TRBV7-8
clone_size: -
cdr3_nt: TGTGCCAGCAGCTGGGGAGGCGCCTACGAGCAGTACTTC
cdr3_aa: CASSWGGAYEQYF

j_call: TRBJ2-5
d_call: TRBD1
v_call: TRBV2
clone_size: few
cdr3_nt: TGTGCCAGCAGCCCGACAGGGGTGTCTGAGACCCAGTACTTC
cdr3_aa: CASSPTGVSETQYF

j_call: TRBJ2-3
d_call: -
v_call: TRBV20-1
clone_size: -
cdr3_nt: TGCAGTGCTAGCTATGCAAATACGCAGTATTTT
cdr3_aa: CSASYANTQYF

j_call: TRBJ2-7
d_call: -
v_call: TRBV5-4
clone_size: few
cdr3_nt: TGTGCCAGCAGCTTGGTGGGACGGTACTACGAGCAGTACTTC
cdr3_aa: CASSLVGRYYEQYF

j_call: TRBJ1-5
d_call: -
v_call: TRBV2
clone_size: many
cdr3_nt: TGTGCCAGCAGAAAGGATGATAGCAATCAGCCCCAGCATTTT
cdr3_aa: CASRKDDSNQPQHF